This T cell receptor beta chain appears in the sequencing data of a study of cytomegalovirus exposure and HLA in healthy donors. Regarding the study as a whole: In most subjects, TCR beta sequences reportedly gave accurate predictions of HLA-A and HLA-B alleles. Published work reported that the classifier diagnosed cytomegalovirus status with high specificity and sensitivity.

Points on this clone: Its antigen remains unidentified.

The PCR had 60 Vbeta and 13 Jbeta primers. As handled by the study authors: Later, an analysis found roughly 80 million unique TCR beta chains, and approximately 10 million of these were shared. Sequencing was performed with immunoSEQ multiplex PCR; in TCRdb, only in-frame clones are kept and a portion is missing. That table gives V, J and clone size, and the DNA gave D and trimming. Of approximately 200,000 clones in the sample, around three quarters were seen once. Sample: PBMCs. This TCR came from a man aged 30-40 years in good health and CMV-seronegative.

CDR3 amino acids: CASRDRGHYEQYF. The CDR3 coding sequence is TGTGCCAGCAGGGACAGGGGGCATTACGAGCAGTACTTC. The chain couples TRBV27 to TRBJ2-7, with 11 nucleotides matching TRBD1. The CDR3 sequence is 13 residues long. In germline, CDR1 is MNHEY, CDR2 SMNVEV (reference sequence). Germline trimming cut 6 bases from V and 4 bases from J; bases unmatched to any gene: 2.